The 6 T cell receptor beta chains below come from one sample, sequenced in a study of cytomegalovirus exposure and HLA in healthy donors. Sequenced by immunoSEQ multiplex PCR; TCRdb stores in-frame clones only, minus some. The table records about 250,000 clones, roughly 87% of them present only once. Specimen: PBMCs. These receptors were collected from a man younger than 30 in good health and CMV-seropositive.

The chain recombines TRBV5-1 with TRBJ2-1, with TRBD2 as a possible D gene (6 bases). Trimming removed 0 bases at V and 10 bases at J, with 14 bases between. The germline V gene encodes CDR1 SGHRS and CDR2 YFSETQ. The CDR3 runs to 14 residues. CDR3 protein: CASSLETRNSEQFF. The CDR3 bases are TGCGCCAGCAGCTTGGAGACTAGAAATAGCGAGCAGTTCTTC.

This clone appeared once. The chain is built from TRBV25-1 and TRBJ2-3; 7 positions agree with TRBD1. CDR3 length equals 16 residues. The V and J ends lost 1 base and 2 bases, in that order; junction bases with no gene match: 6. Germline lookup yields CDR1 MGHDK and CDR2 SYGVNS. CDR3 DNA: TGTGCCAGCAGTGAATTTACGGGACAGACCACAGATACGCAGTATTTT. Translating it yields CASSEFTGQTTDTQYF. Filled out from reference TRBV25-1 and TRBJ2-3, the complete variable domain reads EADIYQTPRYLVIGTGKKITLECSQTMGHDKMYWYQQDPGMELHLIHYSYGVNSTEKGDLSSESTVSRIRTEHFPLTLESARPSHTSQYLCASSEFTGQTTDTQYFGPGTRLTVL.

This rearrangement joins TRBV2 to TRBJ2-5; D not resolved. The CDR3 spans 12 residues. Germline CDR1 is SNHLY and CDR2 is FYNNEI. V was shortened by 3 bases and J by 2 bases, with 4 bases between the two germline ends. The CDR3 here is CASSDRQETQYF. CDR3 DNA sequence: TGTGCCAGCAGTGACCGTCAAGAGACCCAGTACTTC.

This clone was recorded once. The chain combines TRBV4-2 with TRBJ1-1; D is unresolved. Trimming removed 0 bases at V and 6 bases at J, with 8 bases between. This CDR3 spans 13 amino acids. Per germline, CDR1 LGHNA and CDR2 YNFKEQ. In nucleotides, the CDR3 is TGTGCCAGCAGCCAAGAGGGTGCCGCTGAAGCTTTCTTT. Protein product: CASSQEGAAEAFF.

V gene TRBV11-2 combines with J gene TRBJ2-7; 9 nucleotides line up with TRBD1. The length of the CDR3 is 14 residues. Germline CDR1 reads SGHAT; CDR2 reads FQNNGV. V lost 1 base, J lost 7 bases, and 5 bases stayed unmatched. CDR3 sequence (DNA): TGTGCCAGCAGCTTAGCCGGACAGGGGCGGGAGCAGTACTTC. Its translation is CASSLAGQGREQYF.

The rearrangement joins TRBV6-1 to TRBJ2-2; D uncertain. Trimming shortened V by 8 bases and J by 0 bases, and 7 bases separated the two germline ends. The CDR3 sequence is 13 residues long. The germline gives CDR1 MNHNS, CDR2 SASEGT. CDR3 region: CASGDPNTGELFF. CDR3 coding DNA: TGTGCCAGCGGGGATCCGAACACCGGGGAGCTGTTTTTT.